The clone carrying this T cell receptor (beta chain) was seen at least ten times. What it binds is unknown. Described treatment: PENTA 11 planned treatment interruption arm or continuous ART arm. The TCR library was built from RNA with a 3' RACE protocol and unique molecular identifiers. TCRdb reanalysed the 3' RACE reads using MiXCR and keeps one entry per CDR3 protein. Found here are around 41,000 distinct CDR3 sequences, 6.5% of them singletons; the top ten hold about 0.97%. CDR1 KGHDR and CDR2 SFDVKD come from the germline V gene. The CDR3 is made up of 15 amino acids. Trimming removed 8 bases from V and 5 bases from J; junction bases left unmatched: 8. This specimen comes from a study of HIV-infected children after antiretroviral therapy interruption. Overall study context: Four children interrupted treatment; four stayed on continuous treatment.

General study results and limits: Naive CD4+ Gini coefficient rose by interruption end, suggesting clonal expansion.

V gene TRBV24-1 combines with J gene TRBJ2-1; TRBD2 matches at 10 bases. Sample: CD45RA+ CD4+ T cells from PBMCs, pooled from several time points, taken from a donor given antiretroviral therapy, either interrupted or continuous. Described subset: naive CD4+ CD45RA+ CD45RO- T cells. The clonotype was recovered from a pool of human donors with HIV. CDR3 DNA: TGTGCCACCACTAGCGGGGGCCCATATAACAATGAGCAGTTCTTC. It yields the protein CATTSGGPYNNEQFF.